This T cell receptor beta chain was sequenced during a study of blood T cell repertoires in COVID-19. Across the study: Acute and convalescent COVID-19 samples came from the United States, Italy and Spain. Sources were T cells, B-cell-depleted T cells, or PBMCs; the material itself was cDNA or gDNA.

Germline V CDR1 and CDR2: SGHTA, FQGNSA. The CDR3 is 14 residues long. With 1 base removed from V and 0 bases from J, the gap between germline ends came to 4 bases. As processed by the authors: Amplifying reference gene primers gave estimates of nucleated cell counts. Generated by immunoSEQ multiplex PCR, the TCRdb table keeps only in-frame clones and is missing some. That table is the source of V, J and clone size, and D and trimming were worked out from the DNA. In the table there are about 240,000 clones, roughly 80% of which are singletons. The sequence was obtained from a woman between 18 and 29 years old with acute or convalescent COVID-19. The sequenced sample was peripheral blood. This chain connects TRBV7-2 to TRBJ2-4; D uncertain. The CDR3 sequence is CASSLDGAKNIQYF. CDR3 bases: TGTGCCAGCAGCTTAGACGGAGCCAAAAACATTCAGTACTTC.